A selection of T cell receptor beta chains follows, all from one sample in a study of shared clonotypes between healthy human individuals. Produced via immunoSEQ multiplex PCR; TCRdb's table is partial and in-frame only. The sample includes some 660,000 clones, more than 70% seen only once; the top ten take around 1.8%. Sequencing was done on a sample of memory CD4+ T cells sorted from blood. These receptors originate from a young woman in good health. Both conserved end residues are part of each CDR3. The order of the fields is D gene, clone size, J gene, V gene, CDR3 protein, CDR3 DNA. D genes are given only for firm matches. The listing skips clone size in some rows; elsewhere it reads once, few, many or a size class.

TRBD2	NA	TRBJ2-3	TRBV14	CASSQEGLAGDVSTDTQYF	TGTGCCAGCAGCCAAGAAGGGCTAGCGGGAGATGTTAGCACAGATACGCAGTATTTT
NA	NA	TRBJ2-7	TRBV28	CASSSALGRRYF	TGTGCCAGCAGTTCGGCCCTAGGCCGTAGGTACTTC
NA	once	TRBJ2-3	TRBV27	CASSPHGADTQYF	TGTGCCAGCAGTCCCCATGGGGCAGATACGCAGTATTTT
NA	NA	TRBJ2-4	TRBV6-1	CASSESRATLAKNIQYF	TGTGCCAGCAGTGAATCTCGAGCAACACTAGCCAAAAACATTCAGTACTTC
TRBD1	many	TRBJ1-3	TRBV7-2	CASSLDRAGNTIYF	TGTGCCAGCAGCCTTGACAGGGCTGGAAACACCATATATTTT
TRBD1	NA	TRBJ1-4	TRBV30	CAWTLALGTVNEKLFF	TGTGCCTGGACTTTGGCCCTCGGGACAGTTAATGAAAAACTGTTTTTT
NA	NA	TRBJ1-1	TRBV11-2	CASSLPGMNTEAFF	TGTGCCAGCAGCTTACCCGGGATGAACACTGAAGCTTTCTTT
NA	NA	TRBJ2-2	TRBV11-2	CASKPLDRGHGELFF	TGTGCCAGCAAGCCATTGGACCGAGGGCACGGGGAGCTGTTTTTT
NA	NA	TRBJ2-7	TRBV5-6	CASSPTWAVGEQYF	TGTGCCAGCAGCCCAACTTGGGCAGTGGGCGAGCAGTACTTC
NA	many	TRBJ1-3	TRBV7-8	CASSPGTYGNTIYF	TGTGCCAGCAGCCCGGGGACGTATGGAAACACCATATATTTT
TRBD1	few	TRBJ2-7	TRBV19	CASSSERTGYYEQYF	TGTGCCAGTAGTTCTGAGCGGACAGGGTACTACGAGCAGTACTTC